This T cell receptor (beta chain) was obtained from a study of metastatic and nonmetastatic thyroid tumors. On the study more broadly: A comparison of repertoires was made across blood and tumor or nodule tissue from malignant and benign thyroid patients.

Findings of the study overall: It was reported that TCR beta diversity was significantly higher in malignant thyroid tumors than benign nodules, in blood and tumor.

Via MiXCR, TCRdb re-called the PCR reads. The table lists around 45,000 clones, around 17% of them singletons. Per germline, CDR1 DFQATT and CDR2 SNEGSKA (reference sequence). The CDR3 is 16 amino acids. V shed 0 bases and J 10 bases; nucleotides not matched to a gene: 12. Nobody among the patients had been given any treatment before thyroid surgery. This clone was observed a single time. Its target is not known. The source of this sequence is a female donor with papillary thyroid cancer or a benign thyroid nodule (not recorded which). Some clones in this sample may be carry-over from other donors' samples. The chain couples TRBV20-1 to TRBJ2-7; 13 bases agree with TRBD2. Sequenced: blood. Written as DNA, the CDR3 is TGCAGTGCTAGAGATCTAGGACTAGCGGGAGTCGTAGATCAGTACTTC. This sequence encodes CSARDLGLAGVVDQYF.